The next 16 T cell receptor beta chains were all read from a single sample in a study of cytotoxic CD8 clonotypes in ibrutinib-treated CLL. Profiled with immunoSEQ multiplex PCR; TCRdb holds only in-frame clones, not every one. Of over 95,000 clones listed, approximately 58% were seen once; the top ten hold 30% to 45%. The source material was PBMCs, sampled after 24 months of ibrutinib treatment. The receptor set was obtained from a human donor with chronic lymphocytic leukemia.

V usage is TRBV7-3 and J usage is TRBJ2-1, with 7 bases that match TRBD1. With 1 base clipped from V and 10 bases from J, the junction kept 10 bases outside the gene matches. The CDR3 runs 15 residues. The V gene's germline CDR1 is SGHTA and CDR2 FQGTGA. The CDR3 DNA is TGTGCCAGCAGCTTAAGGGAACGGCACAGGGGAGAGCAGTTCTTC. Translated, it gives CASSLRERHRGEQFF.

V usage is TRBV2 and J usage is TRBJ1-2; D not certain. This CDR3 spans 13 amino acids. Germline loops: CDR1 SNHLY, CDR2 FYNNEI. The germline V and J ends were trimmed by 8 bases and 2 bases, with 12 bases remaining between them. CDR3 DNA sequence: TGTGCCAGCCGATCGGCAGCCAACTATGGCTACACCTTC. This encodes CASRSAANYGYTF. The whole variable domain, remainder taken from reference TRBV2 and TRBJ1-2, is EPEVTQTPSHQVTQMGQEVILRCVPISNHLYFYWYRQILGQKVEFLVSFYNNEISEKSEIFDDQFSVERPDGSNFTLKIRSTKLEDSAMYFCASRSAANYGYTFGSGTRLTVV.

The chain couples TRBV6-1 to TRBJ1-6; 8 bases match TRBD1. The CDR3 sequence is 12 residues long. Germline assignment: CDR1 MNHNS and CDR2 SASEGT. V trimming: 5 bases; J trimming: 9 bases; junction bases outside the gene matches: 0. The CDR3 reads CASSTGGSPLHF. The CDR3 region has the DNA TGTGCCAGCAGTACAGGGGGTTCACCCCTCCACTTT.

The V call is TRBV11-3, the J call TRBJ2-3, with 8 bases fitting TRBD1. V shed 5 bases and J 3 bases; nucleotides not matched to a gene: 7. Germline V gene sequence: CDR1 SGHNT, CDR2 YENEEA. This CDR3 is 15 amino acids long. The CDR3 nucleotides are TGTGCCAGCAGCCTGGACAGGGCTGGGACAGATACGCAGTATTTT. Translated, it gives CASSLDRAGTDTQYF. The complete variable domain, with remaining parts taken from reference TRBV11-3 and TRBJ2-3, reads EAGVVQSPRYKIIEKKQPVAFWCNPISGHNTLYWYLQNLGQGPELLIRYENEEAVDDSQLPKDRFSAERLKGVDSTLKIQPAELGDSAVYLCASSLDRAGTDTQYFGPGTRLTVL.

The chain joins TRBV6-6 to TRBJ2-7; TRBD1 matches at 8 bases. This CDR3 spans 16 amino acids. Trimming at V came to 6 bases and at J to 3 bases, leaving 13 bases not matched to a gene. Germline loops: CDR1 MNHNY, CDR2 SVGAGI (reference sequence). This CDR3 is CASSRSQGAGGYEQYF. CDR3 nucleotides: TGTGCCAGCAGCAGGAGTCAGGGGGCAGGTGGCTACGAGCAGTACTTC.

This clone was counted once. V gene TRBV5-4 combines with J gene TRBJ2-5; perhaps TRBD2 as D (6 bases). The V and J ends lost 5 bases and 2 bases respectively, with 10 bases between them. This CDR3 is built from 13 residues. Germline values: CDR1 SGHNT, CDR2 YYREEE (reference sequence). The CDR3 nucleotides are TGTGCCAGCAGTTGGAGGGGACAAGAGACCCAGTACTTC. Protein: CASSWRGQETQYF. The full variable domain, rest sourced from reference TRBV5-4 and TRBJ2-5, is ETGVTQSPTHLIKTRGQQVTLRCSSQSGHNTVSWYQQALGQGPQFIFQYYREEENGRGNFPPRFSGLQFPNYSSELNVNALELDDSALYLCASSWRGQETQYFGPGTRLLVL.

V is TRBV15 and J is TRBJ2-3, with TRBD2 matching over 8 bases. The CDR3 consists of 18 residues. The germline V gene encodes CDR1 LNHNV and CDR2 YYDKDF (reference sequence). Trimming at V came to 1 base and at J to 2 bases, leaving 11 bases not matched to a gene. CDR3 bases: TGTGCCACCAGCAGAGCCCGGACTAGCCCCAAATCCACAGATACGCAGTATTTT. The encoded protein is CATSRARTSPKSTDTQYF. The whole variable domain, filled in from reference TRBV15 and TRBJ2-3, reads DAMVIQNPRYQVTQFGKPVTLSCSQTLNHNVMYWYQQKSSQAPKLLFHYYDKDFNNEADTPDNFQSRRPNTSFCFLDIRSPGLGDTAMYLCATSRARTSPKSTDTQYFGPGTRLTVL.

In its sample, this clone was seen once. The chain recombines TRBV7-9 with TRBJ2-7; 8 nucleotides match TRBD2. Germline CDR1 is SEHNR and CDR2 is FQNEAQ (reference sequence). The CDR3 is 14 residues long. The ends lost 2 bases at V and 0 bases at J; junction bases unmatched: 0. The CDR3 DNA reads as TGTGCCAGCAGCTTAACTAGCGGCTCCTACGAGCAGTACTTC. Translated: CASSLTSGSYEQYF.

The chain couples TRBV7-5 to TRBJ2-7; the table's D call, TRBD2, has no DNA check behind it. TRBV7-5 is tagged as a pseudogene. The CDR3 covers 11 residues. CDR3 DNA: TGTGCCGGATACGTCGGGGGCGAGCAGTACTTC. This gives the protein CAGYVGGEQYF.

There are a few counts of this clone. This rearrangement joins TRBV7-2 to TRBJ2-3; D is perhaps TRBD2 (6 bases). The CDR3 sequence is 14 residues long. Germline assignment: CDR1 SGHTA and CDR2 FQGNSA. The V gene lost 5 bases and the J gene lost 7 bases, with 16 bases spanning the gap. CDR3 bases: TGTGCCAGCAGCGCTACATGGGGGGAGAATACGCAGTATTTT. Protein product: CASSATWGENTQYF.

In nucleotides, the CDR3 is TGCGCCAGCAGCTTGGCAGGGGACCGACGATATGGCTACACCTTC. It codes for CASSLAGDRRYGYTF. The rearrangement uses TRBV5-1 and TRBJ1-2; D possibly corresponds to TRBD1 (6 bases). The CDR3 covers 15 residues. With 0 bases removed from V and 5 bases from J, the gap between germline ends came to 14 bases. CDR1 and CDR2 (germline): SGHRS, YFSETQ.

The chain employs TRBV4-2 and TRBJ2-2; D is tentatively TRBD1 or TRBD2 (5 bases each). Per the germline V gene, CDR1 is LGHNA and CDR2 is YNFKEQ. Trimming removed 3 bases from V and 8 bases from J, with 19 bases in between. The CDR3 sequence is 16 residues long. The CDR3, as DNA: TGTGCCAGCAGCCATGCAGCGGTATCAGGGTCGGGGGAGCTGTTTTTT. Translated, it gives CASSHAAVSGSGELFF.

J is TRBJ2-6 and V is TRBV6-5; no reliable D call. V lost 1 base and J lost 0, with 4 bases in between. From germline, CDR1 is MNHEY and CDR2 SVGAGI. CDR3 size: 15 residues. Written as DNA, the CDR3 is TGTGCCAGCAGTTACTTCTACTCTGGGGCCAACGTCCTGACTTTC. Its translation is CASSYFYSGANVLTF.

This sequence joins TRBV4-1 and TRBJ2-7, with 7 positions matching TRBD1. The CDR3 runs 13 residues. Trimming cost V 2 bases and J 3 bases; bases outside gene matches: 1. Germline V gene lookup returns CDR1 MGHRA and CDR2 YSYEKL. This chain's CDR3 is CASSQQGVYEQYF. In DNA, the CDR3 is TGCGCCAGCAGCCAACAGGGGGTCTACGAGCAGTACTTC.

V is TRBV30 and J is TRBJ2-5, with 8 bases fitting TRBD2. This CDR3 spans 13 amino acids. Germline trimming cut 3 bases from V and 5 bases from J; bases unmatched to any gene: 5. Germline V gene data show CDR1 as GTSNPN and CDR2 as SVGIG (reference sequence). The CDR3 DNA follows: TGTGCCTGGAGCATAGCGGGACGGGAGACCCAGTACTTC. Its protein product is CAWSIAGRETQYF. The complete variable domain, with remaining parts taken from reference TRBV30 and TRBJ2-5, reads SQTIHQWPATLVQPVGSPLSLECTVEGTSNPNLYWYRQAAGRGLQLLFYSVGIGQISSEVPQNLSASRPQDRQFILSSKKLLLSDSGFYLCAWSIAGRETQYFGPGTRLLVL.

In its sample, this clone was seen once. The CDR3 coding sequence is TGTGCCAGCAGCGACGGTAGCTCTGGAAACACCATATATTTT. Translated, it gives CASSDGSSGNTIYF. V is TRBV28 and J is TRBJ1-3; D is unclear. The CDR3 totals 14 residues. Trimming took off 6 bases at V and 0 bases at J, with 9 bases between the two ends. The germline gives CDR1 MDHEN, CDR2 SYDVKM.